These 7 T cell receptor beta chains came from one sample sequenced in a study of cytomegalovirus exposure and HLA in healthy donors. Both 60 Vbeta primers and 13 Jbeta primers went into the PCR. TCRdb's copy holds only in-frame clones and misses some; the assay was immunoSEQ multiplex PCR. Of approximately 210,000 clones in the sample, approximately 86% were seen once. Source material: PBMCs. These receptors originate from a woman between 18 and 29 years old in good health and CMV-seronegative.

The chain is built from TRBV2 and TRBJ2-6; tentative D call: TRBD2 (5 bases). The CDR3 length is 14 residues. V lost 1 base and J 10 bases, leaving 11 bases between the germline ends. Looked up from germline, CDR1 is SNHLY and CDR2 is FYNNEI. This CDR3 is CASSEVRGMNVLTF. For the CDR3, the DNA is TGTGCCAGCAGTGAAGTAAGAGGGATGAACGTCCTGACTTTC.

This clone turned up a few times. V gene TRBV15 combines with J gene TRBJ1-2; 8 positions match TRBD1. The J segment lost 5 bases and the V segment lost 0 bases, leaving 8 bases of the junction unmatched. CDR3 length: 16 residues. The germline V gene encodes CDR1 LNHNV and CDR2 YYDKDF (reference sequence). The chain's CDR3 is CATSRDPGQGSYGYTF. CDR3 in DNA: TGTGCCACCAGCAGAGATCCCGGACAGGGATCTTATGGCTACACCTTC.

V and J are TRBV7-8 and TRBJ1-1; TRBD1 agrees at 12 bases. CDR1 and CDR2 (germline): SGHVS, FQNEAQ. CDR3 length equals 17 residues. With 5 bases clipped from V and 4 bases from J, the junction kept 11 bases outside the gene matches. The CDR3 coding sequence is TGTGCCAGCAGCCGCACTCCCGGGACAGGGGGCGGCACTGAAGCTTTCTTT. It yields the protein CASSRTPGTGGGTEAFF.

Points on this clone: This specimen includes other DNA sequences encoding the same CDR3. The chain links TRBV11-3 to TRBJ2-7; D is possibly TRBD2 (5 bases). The CDR3 totals 17 residues. The germline V and J ends were trimmed by 2 bases and 7 bases, with 24 bases remaining between them. Germline V CDR1 and CDR2: SGHNT, YENEEA. CDR3 loop: CASSLLSSRVSLYEQYF. The CDR3 nucleotides are TGTGCCAGCAGCTTATTATCTTCGCGGGTTTCCCTCTATGAGCAGTACTTC.

The gene calls are TRBV5-1 and TRBJ2-5, with D tentatively TRBD2 (6 bases). The germline V gene has CDR1 SGHRS and CDR2 YFSETQ. This CDR3 spans 14 amino acids. The V and J ends lost 4 bases and 3 bases respectively, with 13 bases between them. The CDR3 DNA is TGCGCCAGCAGCGCCGGGACTTCTAAAGAGACCCAGTACTTC. Encoded protein: CASSAGTSKETQYF.

The J gene is TRBJ1-1, the V gene TRBV5-6, with D hard to call. Germline values: CDR1 SGHDT, CDR2 YYEEEE. CDR3 length: 14 residues. Trimming left V 4 bases short and J 4 bases short, with 14 bases between. This CDR3 is CASSLGILPTEAFF. The CDR3 DNA is TGTGCCAGCAGCCTAGGAATCCTCCCCACTGAAGCTTTCTTT.

The rearrangement links TRBV30 to TRBJ2-7, with D perhaps TRBD2 (5 bases). Germline CDR1 GTSNPN, CDR2 SVGIG (reference sequence). The CDR3 extends over 17 amino acids. The ends were cut back, 0 bases at V and 6 bases at J, with 24 bases in the middle. CDR3 coding DNA: TGTGCCTGGAGTGTACTGGGAGATAATGGGCCTTTACGCGAGCAGTACTTC. Amino acid sequence: CAWSVLGDNGPLREQYF.